This T cell receptor beta chain appears in the sequencing data of a study of shared clonotypes between healthy human individuals. Several immunoSEQ 96-well plates shared each subset's DNA, each plate a replicate. Profiling relied on immunoSEQ multiplex PCR, and the TCRdb table lists in-frame clones only, not all of them. The sample shows approximately 1.5 million clones, 98% of them seen only once. The study, taken as a whole, reports: What naive subsets generally showed was a larger estimated richness than memory subsets showed.

With regard to this clone: What it binds is unknown.

This CDR3 region has 16 residues. Trimming pared 0 bases from V and 4 bases from J, leaving 12 bases between. CDR1 and CDR2 from the germline V gene are LNHNV and YYDKDF (reference sequence). The clonotype comes from a man aged 25 to 45 in good health. The source material was naive CD4+ T cells sorted from blood. Subset described: CD45RA+ positively selected. The rearrangement uses TRBV15 and TRBJ2-2; D gene unclear. The CDR3: CATSRDSSAVTGELFF. For the CDR3, the DNA is TGTGCCACCAGCAGAGATAGCTCGGCAGTCACCGGGGAGCTGTTTTTT.